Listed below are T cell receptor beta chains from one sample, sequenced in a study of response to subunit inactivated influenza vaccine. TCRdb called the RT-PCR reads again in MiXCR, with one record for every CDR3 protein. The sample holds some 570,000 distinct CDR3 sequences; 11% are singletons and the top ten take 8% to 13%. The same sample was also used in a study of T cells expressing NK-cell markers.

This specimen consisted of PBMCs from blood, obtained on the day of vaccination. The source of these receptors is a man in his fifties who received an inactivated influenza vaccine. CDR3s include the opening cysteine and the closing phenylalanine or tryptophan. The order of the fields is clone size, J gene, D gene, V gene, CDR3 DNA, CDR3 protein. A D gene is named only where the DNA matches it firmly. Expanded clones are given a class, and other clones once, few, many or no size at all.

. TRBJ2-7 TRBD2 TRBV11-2 TGTGCCAGCAGCTTAGCTCTAGCGGGGGTTTGGTACGAGCAGTACTTC CASSLALAGVWYEQYF
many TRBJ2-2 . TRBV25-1 TGTGCCAGCAGTGAGGAGAGGATCACCGGGGAGCTGTTTTTT CASSEERITGELFF
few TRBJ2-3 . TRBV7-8 TGTGCCAGCAGCTTATGGGGAGCGGCAGATACGCAGTATTTT CASSLWGAADTQYF
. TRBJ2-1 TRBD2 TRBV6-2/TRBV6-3 TGTGCCAGCAGTTTGGGACTAGCGGGTGATGAGCAGTTCTTC CASSLGLAGDEQFF
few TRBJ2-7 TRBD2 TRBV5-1 TGCGCCAGCAGCCTCATGACTAGCGGGGGATTTAACGAGCAGTACTTC CASSLMTSGGFNEQYF
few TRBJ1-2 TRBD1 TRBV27 TGTGCCAGCAGTCCCCAGGGGGGCCCTTCCTATGGCTACACCTTC CASSPQGGPSYGYTF
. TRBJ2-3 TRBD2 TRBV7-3 TGTGCCAGCAGCCGGGGGGAGGGAGGCACAGATACGCAGTATTTT CASSRGEGGTDTQYF
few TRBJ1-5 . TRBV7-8 TGTGCCAGCAGCTTAGGGGCGACAGCTTACAATCAGCCCCAGCATTTT CASSLGATAYNQPQHF
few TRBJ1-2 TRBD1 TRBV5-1 TGCGCCAGCAGCACTGAGGACAGGGGTCATAACTATGGCTACACCTTC CASSTEDRGHNYGYTF
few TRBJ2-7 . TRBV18 TGTGCCAGCTCACCAGGGAGGATCGGTGACAGGAACTTC CASSPGRIGDRNF
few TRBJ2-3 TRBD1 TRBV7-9 TGTGCCAGCAGCTCCCGGACAGGGGGGGAGAGAATTGCTACGCAGTATTTT CASSSRTGGERIATQYF
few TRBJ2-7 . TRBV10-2 TGCGCCAGCAGTGAGTCAGGACCCAGAGAGCAGTACTTC CASSESGPREQYF
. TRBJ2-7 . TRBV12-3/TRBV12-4 TGTGCCAGCAGCCGTGGACTTGGGGACTCCTACGAGCAGTACTTC CASSRGLGDSYEQYF
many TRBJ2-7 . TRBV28 TGTGCCAGCAGTTTAAGAGGGCTCTACGAGCAGTACTTC CASSLRGLYEQYF
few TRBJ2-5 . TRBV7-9 TGTGCCAGCAGCAAGGACTCTCGGGAGACCCAGTACTTC CASSKDSRETQYF
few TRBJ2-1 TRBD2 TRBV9 TGTGCCAGCAGCGTAGGACTAGCGTACTACAATGAGCAGTTCTTC CASSVGLAYYNEQFF
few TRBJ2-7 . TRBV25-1 TGTGCCAGCAGTGGGGTTGGGCCTACCTACGAGCAGTACTTC CASSGVGPTYEQYF
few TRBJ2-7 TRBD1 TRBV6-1 TGTGCCAGCAGATGGGGACAGGAGGATACCTACGAGCAGTACTTC CASRWGQEDTYEQYF
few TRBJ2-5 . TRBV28 TGTGCCAGCACGTTCGAGGCCGAAAAGACCCAGTACTTC CASTFEAEKTQYF
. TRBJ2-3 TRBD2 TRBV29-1 TGCAGCGCCTCAAAAGCGGGAGCGCGCTTGAGAGATACGCAGTATTTT CSASKAGARLRDTQYF
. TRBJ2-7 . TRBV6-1 TGTGCCAGCAGTACCCCCCAGGGATGGAACGAGCAGTACTTC CASSTPQGWNEQYF
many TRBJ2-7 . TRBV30 TGTGCCTGGAGTGACTCCTTCTCCTACGAGCAGTACTTC CAWSDSFSYEQYF
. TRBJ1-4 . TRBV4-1 TGCGCCAGCAGCCAAGTACAGTATAATGAAAAACTGTTTTTT CASSQVQYNEKLFF
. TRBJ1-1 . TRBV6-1 TGTGCCAGCAGACCCATACATATGGGGGATACTGAAGCTTTCTTT CASRPIHMGDTEAFF
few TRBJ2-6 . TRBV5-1 TGCGCCAGCAGCTGGAAGACAGGTACCTCCTCTGGGGCCAACGTCCTGACTTTC CASSWKTGTSSGANVLTF
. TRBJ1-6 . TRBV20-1 TGCAGTGCACCAACAGGGCTAGGAAGCTCACCCCTCCACTTT CSAPTGLGSSPLHF
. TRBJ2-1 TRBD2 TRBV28 TGTGCCAGCAGAACTAGCGGGAGGATCGATGAGCAGTTCTTC CASRTSGRIDEQFF
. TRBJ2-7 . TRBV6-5 TGTGCCAGCGGTCCAGGATACGAGCAGTACTTC CASGPGYEQYF
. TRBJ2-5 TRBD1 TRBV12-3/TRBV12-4 TGTGCCAGCACCAAACAGGGGTACCAAGAGACCCAGTACTTC CASTKQGYQETQYF
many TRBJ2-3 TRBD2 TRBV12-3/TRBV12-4 TGTGCCAGCAGATCCGGGACTAGCGGGCCAGATACGCAGTATTTT CASRSGTSGPDTQYF
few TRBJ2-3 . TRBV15 TGTGCCACCAGCAGAGTGAGCCCCACAGATACGCAGTATTTT CATSRVSPTDTQYF
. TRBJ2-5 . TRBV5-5 TGTGCCAGCAGCTTGGTCAGTTTTGGGGGCGGCGAGACCCAGTACTTC CASSLVSFGGGETQYF
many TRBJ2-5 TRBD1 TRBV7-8 TGTGCCAGCAGTCCCACAGGGGCCCCGAGGGAGACCCAGTACTTC CASSPTGAPRETQYF
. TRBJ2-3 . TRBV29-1 TGCAGCGGGGCCTCAGGGGCCCGAGGGGCAGATACGCAGTATTTT CSGASGARGADTQYF
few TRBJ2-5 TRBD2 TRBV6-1 TGTGCCAGCTTACAAGCGGGAGGGGAGACCCAGTACTTC CASLQAGGETQYF
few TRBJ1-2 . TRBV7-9 TGTGCCAGCGACCCGATACAGGGAGCTGGCTACACCTTC CASDPIQGAGYTF
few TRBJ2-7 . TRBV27 TGTGCCAGCAGTTTCTCCCCGCATATCCTTCAAGTGGGAGAGGGTTACGAGCAGTACTTC CASSFSPHILQVGEGYEQYF
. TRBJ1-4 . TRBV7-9 TGTGCCAGCAGCTTAGCACGGAACAGGGTTGGTGAAAAACTGTTTTTT CASSLARNRVGEKLFF
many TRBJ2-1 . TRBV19 TGTGCCAGTAGGGCGGGCCTCTACAATGAGCAGTTCTTC CASRAGLYNEQFF
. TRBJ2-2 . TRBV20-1 TGCAGTGCCCGGGGCGGACCAACCGGGGAGCTGTTTTTT CSARGGPTGELFF
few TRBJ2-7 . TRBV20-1 TGCAGTCAAGGACAGAGCTACGAGCAGTACTTC CSQGQSYEQYF
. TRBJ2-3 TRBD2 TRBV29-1 TGCAGCTCTGGACTAGCGGCGAATACAGATACGCAGTATTTT CSSGLAANTDTQYF
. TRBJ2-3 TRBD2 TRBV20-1 TGCAGTGCTAGACCGCGCCCGGGACTAGCGGGAGGAGGTACGCAGTATTTT CSARPRPGLAGGGTQYF
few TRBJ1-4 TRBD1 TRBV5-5 TGTGCCAGCAGCTTGAGCGACAGGGCAGGCCTGTTTTTT CASSLSDRAGLFF
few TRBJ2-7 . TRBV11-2 TGTGCCAGCAGCTTAGCCAGGGCCATCCACGAGCAGTACTTC CASSLARAIHEQYF
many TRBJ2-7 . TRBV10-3 TGTGCCACCAACCGGGACTCGAACTACGAGCAGTACTTC CATNRDSNYEQYF
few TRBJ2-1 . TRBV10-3 TGTGCCATCAGTGACGTAGGGCGCGATAACAATGAGCAGTTCTTC CAISDVGRDNNEQFF
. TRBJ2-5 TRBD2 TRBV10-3 TGTGCCATCAGTGACCTCACCCCTAGCGGTAGCGAGACCCAGTACTTC CAISDLTPSGSETQYF
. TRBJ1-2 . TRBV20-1 TGCAGTGCGCGGGGACATCAATATGGCTACACCTTC CSARGHQYGYTF
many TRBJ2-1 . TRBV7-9 TGTGCCACGAAAGAAACCCGAGGCAATGAGCAGTTCTTC CATKETRGNEQFF
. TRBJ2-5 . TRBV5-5 TGTGCCAGCAGCTTGGAAATGGGGCGAGAGACCCAGTACTTC CASSLEMGRETQYF
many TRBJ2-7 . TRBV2 TGTGCCAGCAGTGTGCAGGTTTCCTACGAGCAGTACTTC CASSVQVSYEQYF
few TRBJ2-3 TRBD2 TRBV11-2 TGTGCCAGCAGCTTAGTCGCGGCGGGAGTGTACGTTACGCAGTATTTT CASSLVAAGVYVTQYF
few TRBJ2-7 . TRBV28 TGTGCCAGCAGCAGGAACAGGGTTACCTACGAGCAGTACTTC CASSRNRVTYEQYF
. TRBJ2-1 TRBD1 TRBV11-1 TGTGCCAGCAGCGACCGGGACAGGGGAAGGAGCTCCTACAATGAGCAGTTCTTC CASSDRDRGRSSYNEQFF
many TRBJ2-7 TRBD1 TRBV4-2 TGTGCCAGCAGCCAAAGCGGGGACAGGGCCCACGAGCAGTACTTC CASSQSGDRAHEQYF
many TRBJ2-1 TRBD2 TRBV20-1 TGCAGTGCTAGAGACCTAGCGGGAGGCTACAATGAGCAGTTCTTC CSARDLAGGYNEQFF
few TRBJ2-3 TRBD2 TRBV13 TGTGCCAGCAGCTTACGGGCAAGCGGGGGTCATACGCAGTATTTT CASSLRASGGHTQYF
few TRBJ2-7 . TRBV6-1 TGTGCCAGCAGTCCAACAGGGCCCTCCTACGAGCAGTACTTC CASSPTGPSYEQYF